These 19 T cell receptor beta chains were all obtained from the same sample, sequenced in a study of blood T cells in healthy people across ages. The use of a sample-barcoded 5' primer and a J-beta primer mix characterized a second PCR of roughly 7 to 11 cycles. TCRdb re-called the 5' RACE reads with MiXCR, one entry per CDR3 protein. The sample holds some 1.5 million distinct CDR3 sequences, about 30% seen once. The sequencing input was blood. These receptors originate from a woman between 25 and 40 years old in good health.

This clonotype was picked up many times. This chain links TRBV6-6 with TRBJ1-5; D remains unclear. The CDR3 contains 14 residues. V was clipped by 0 bases and J by 1 base, with 4 bases between them. Germline V gene data show CDR1 as MNHNY and CDR2 as SVGAGI (reference sequence). DNA for the CDR3: TGTGCCAGCAGTTACTCTGGCAGCAATCAGCCCCAGCATTTT. This codes for CASSYSGSNQPQHF.

This clonotype was detected only a few times. This chain links TRBV29-1 with TRBJ1-5, with a weak D call TRBD1 (5 bases). In germline, CDR1 is SQVTM, CDR2 ANQGSEA. The CDR3 loop spans 14 amino acids. Deletions cut 7 bases from V and 0 bases from J, with 13 bases between. The chain's CDR3 is CSAKGENSNQPQHF. The CDR3 DNA reads TGCAGCGCCAAAGGGGAAAATAGCAATCAGCCCCAGCATTTT.

This clonotype was seen repeatedly, ten times or more. The rearrangement links TRBV15 to TRBJ1-4; 8 positions match TRBD1. This CDR3 contains 14 residues. With 9 bases clipped from V and 4 bases from J, the junction kept 7 bases outside the gene matches. Germline loops: CDR1 LNHNV, CDR2 YYDKDF (reference sequence). The CDR3 DNA is TGTGCCACGACGACAGGGGCCGATAATGAAAAACTGTTTTTT. Translated: CATTTGADNEKLFF.

The chain links TRBV12-3 or TRBV12-4 to TRBJ2-5; 7 nucleotides align to TRBD1. The DNA end lines up better with TRBJ2-1; the J call may be wrong. The CDR3 spans 14 residues. The CDR3 sequence: CASSPTGRVETQFF. The CDR3 DNA follows: TGTGCCAGCAGCCCGACAGGGCGGGTAGAGACCCAGTTCTTC.

This clonotype was seen only once. The chain has TRBV28 and TRBJ2-4; 9 bases fit TRBD1. The better agreement between TRBJ2-7 and the DNA end casts doubt on the J call. The CDR3 has 15 residues. From germline, CDR1 is MDHEN and CDR2 SYDVKM. The CDR3 reads CASSEYRDRVNEQYF. CDR3 in DNA: TGTGCCAGCAGTGAATACCGGGACAGGGTAAACGAGCAGTACTTC.

The table lists this clonotype with a few counts. The chain combines TRBV6-2 or TRBV6-3 with TRBJ1-1; 8 nucleotides agree with TRBD1. Germline V lookup: CDR1 MNHEY, CDR2 SVGEGT. After removal of 6 bases from V and 6 bases from J, the junction contained 12 bases not matched to a gene. The CDR3 extends over 15 amino acids. The CDR3 DNA is TGTGCCAGCAGCTCTGTCAACTCGGACAGGGCTGAAGCTTTCTTT. It yields the protein CASSSVNSDRAEAFF.

Concerning this clonotype itself: The germline gene is not matched at one end of the junction; a read error may be the cause. The chain joins TRBV4-3 to TRBJ2-7; TRBD2 aligns across 10 bases. The CDR3 runs 17 residues. Germline V gene sequence: CDR1 LGHNA, CDR2 YSLEER. The CDR3 DNA is TGCGCCAGCAGCCAAGCTCTCCTAGCGGGGGCCTCCTGCGAGCAGTACTTC. As protein: CASSQALLAGASCEQYF.

This chain uses TRBV12-5 with TRBJ1-1; weak D call: TRBD1 (6 bases). Trimming stripped 4 bases from V and 4 bases from J, with 19 bases between. Germline V lookup: CDR1 LGHNT, CDR2 FRNRAP. The CDR3 contains 16 residues. The CDR3 coding sequence is TGTGCTAGTGGTTCCCCAATAATACAGGGAGGCACTGAAGCTTTCTTT. Amino acids: CASGSPIIQGGTEAFF.

The CDR3 loop is CASSLAARGELFF. The CDR3, as DNA: TGTGCCAGCAGCTTAGCGGCCCGCGGGGAGCTGTTTTTT. This rearrangement joins TRBV7-6 to TRBJ2-2; D uncertain. Trimming cost V 0 bases and J 7 bases, with 6 bases left between them. In germline, CDR1 is SGHVS, CDR2 FNYEAQ. The CDR3 has 13 residues.

The chain joins TRBV7-3 to TRBJ2-1; TRBD2 matches at 9 bases. The CDR3 contains 16 residues. J was trimmed by 0 bases and V by 5 bases; bases with no gene match: 5. Per the germline V gene, CDR1 is SGHTA and CDR2 is FQGTGA. CDR3 bases: TGTGCCAGCAGCCGCGCGGGGGGGGACTCCTACAATGAGCAGTTCTTC. It translates to CASSRAGGDSYNEQFF.

V and J are TRBV29-1 and TRBJ2-6; D is possibly TRBD1 or TRBD2 (5 bases each). Trimming left V 1 base short and J 1 base short, with 8 bases between. This CDR3 contains 15 residues. Germline V CDR1 and CDR2: SQVTM, ANQGSEA. The CDR3 reads CSVEGDVSGANVLTF. As DNA, the CDR3 is TGCAGCGTTGAAGGGGACGTTTCTGGGGCCAACGTCCTGACTTTC.

V usage is TRBV29-1 and J usage is TRBJ2-7, with no clear D. V was cut by 5 bases and J by 1 base, with 15 bases left in between. The CDR3 extends over 14 amino acids. Germline CDR1 SQVTM, CDR2 ANQGSEA. CDR3 nucleotide sequence: TGCAGCGTTTATGGTTACTCCAGTTCCTACGAGCAGTACTTC. It encodes CSVYGYSSSYEQYF.

This clonotype was counted at least ten times. The CDR3 DNA reads TGTGCCAGCAGCTTAGTACAGGGCGCCCTCTCCTACAATGAGCAGTTCTTC. Protein: CASSLVQGALSYNEQFF. The V and J genes are TRBV11-2 and TRBJ2-1; perhaps TRBD1 as D (6 bases). The germline V and J ends were trimmed by 1 base and 0 bases, with 13 bases remaining between them. Germline V gene data show CDR1 as SGHAT and CDR2 as FQNNGV. This CDR3 spans 17 amino acids. Using reference TRBV11-2 and TRBJ2-1 for the parts outside the CDR3, the full variable domain is EAGVAQSPRYKIIEKRQSVAFWCNPISGHATLYWYQQILGQGPKLLIQFQNNGVVDDSQLPKDRFSAERLKGVDSTLKIQPAKLEDSAVYLCASSLVQGALSYNEQFFGPGTRLTVL.

In its sample, this clonotype was seen a few times. The chain has TRBV4-2 and TRBJ1-5; D is ambiguous. V was cut by 0 bases and J by 1 base, with 10 bases left in between. The germline CDR1 and CDR2 sequences are LGHNA and YNFKEQ. The length of the CDR3 is 16 residues. CDR3 DNA sequence: TGTGCCAGCAGCCAAGAAGTCAGGAGAAGCAATCAGCCCCAGCATTTT. Residues: CASSQEVRRSNQPQHF.

As to this clonotype: Since a much larger clone is just one base distant, this may be a read error. The J gene is TRBJ2-1, the V gene TRBV10-3; 8 bases fit TRBD1. In germline, CDR1 is ENHRY, CDR2 SYGVKD. Trimming took 3 bases from V and 13 from J; bases not matched to a gene: 17. This CDR3 is built from 16 residues. The CDR3 here is CAISDQTGEDDETQFF. For the CDR3, the DNA is TGTGCCATCAGTGATCAGACAGGGGAGGACGACGAGACCCAGTTCTTC.

V gene TRBV3-1 combines with J gene TRBJ2-3; D call uncertain. This CDR3 contains 13 residues. Trimming shortened V by 3 bases and J by 9 bases, and 13 bases separated the two germline ends. Germline-derived CDR1 and CDR2 are LGHDT and YNNKEL (reference sequence). The CDR3 nucleotides read TGTGCCAGCAGCCACCCTCAGGCTTGGACGCAGTATTTT. Protein sequence: CASSHPQAWTQYF.

This clonotype was seen only a few times. The chain has TRBV10-3 and TRBJ1-3; weak D call: TRBD1 (6 bases). The CDR3 loop spans 14 amino acids. With 4 bases removed from V and 1 base from J, the gap between germline ends came to 8 bases. The germline gives CDR1 ENHRY, CDR2 SYGVKD. CDR3 sequence reads: CAISATGSGNTIYF. In DNA, the CDR3 is TGTGCCATCAGTGCGACAGGATCTGGAAACACCATATATTTT.

The chain joins TRBV12-5 to TRBJ2-7, with D possibly being TRBD1 (6 bases). V shed 7 bases and J shed 0 bases, with 16 bases lying between them. Germline V gene data show CDR1 as LGHNT and CDR2 as FRNRAP. The CDR3 runs 15 residues. CDR3: CASARTVFDSYEQYF. CDR3 in DNA: TGTGCTAGTGCCCGGACAGTTTTTGACTCCTACGAGCAGTACTTC. Full variable domain (missing parts from reference TRBV12-5 and TRBJ2-7): DARVTQTPRHKVTEMGQEVTMRCQPILGHNTVFWYRQTMMQGLELLAYFRNRAPLDDSGMPKDRFSAEMPDATLATLKIQPSEPRDSAVYFCASARTVFDSYEQYFGPGTRLTVT.

The chain employs TRBV5-5 and TRBJ1-1, with D possibly being TRBD1 (5 bases). Germline V gives CDR1 SGHKS, CDR2 YYEKEE (reference sequence). This CDR3 contains 13 residues. V lost 6 bases, J lost 5 bases, and 14 bases lay in between. The CDR3, as DNA: TGTGCCAGCACCTGGGGGGGGTGGACTGAAGCTTTCTTT. Its translation is CASTWGGWTEAFF.